This T cell receptor beta chain stems from a study of cytomegalovirus exposure and HLA in healthy donors. Findings and limits, study-wide: Reports indicated that the classifier achieved high specificity and sensitivity in diagnosing cytomegalovirus status.

The PCR used 60 Vbeta and 13 Jbeta primers. Sequenced by immunoSEQ multiplex PCR; TCRdb stores in-frame clones only, minus some. The sample includes approximately 120,000 clones, around 85% of them seen just once. The V segment lost 0 bases and the J segment 6 bases; nucleotides outside the gene matches: 7. The CDR3 totals 15 residues. Per the germline V gene, CDR1 is LGHNA and CDR2 is YSLEER. On this clone: The antigen is undetermined.

Sequenced input: PBMCs. This receptor was identified in a man younger than 35 in good health and CMV-seropositive. The chain links TRBV4-3 to TRBJ1-2; TRBD1 matches 7 bases. As DNA, the CDR3 is TGCGCCAGCAGCCAAGACTTTCGGACAGGAGATGGCTACACCTTC. Translating gives CASSQDFRTGDGYTF.